These 25 T cell receptor beta chains share one sample of origin, sequenced in a study of HIV-infected children after antiretroviral therapy interruption. RNA-based 3' RACE libraries used unique molecular identifiers. TCRdb independently ran MiXCR on the 3' RACE reads; one entry per CDR3 protein. The sample holds about 40,000 distinct CDR3 sequences, just over 6.5% seen once. Treatment here: PENTA 11 planned treatment interruption arm or continuous ART arm. The input for sequencing was CD45RA+ CD4+ T cells from PBMCs, pooled from several time points, taken from a donor given antiretroviral therapy, either interrupted or continuous. Subset meaning: naive CD4+ CD45RA+ CD45RO- T cells. The receptor set was obtained from a pool of human donors with HIV.

The chain has TRBV19 and TRBJ2-5; weak D call: TRBD1 (6 bases). From germline, CDR1 is LNHDA and CDR2 SQIVND (reference sequence). The CDR3 consists of 13 residues. V lost 7 bases, J lost 3 bases, and 12 bases lay in between. The CDR3 reads CASTLTGEETQYF. CDR3 nucleotide sequence: TGTGCCAGTACCCTGACAGGAGAAGAGACCCAGTACTTC.

A few counts support this clonotype. This rearrangement joins TRBV27 to TRBJ1-5; no definite D call. CDR1 is MNHEY and CDR2 is SMNVEV in the germline V gene (reference sequence). This CDR3 is built from 13 residues. V was shortened by 1 base and J by 3 bases, with 4 bases between the two germline ends. CDR3 bases: TGTGCCAGCAGTTTATATTTCAATCAGCCCCAGCATTTT. Amino acid sequence: CASSLYFNQPQHF.

This clonotype was detected many times. The chain combines TRBV3-1 with TRBJ1-6; D unresolved. V lost 3 bases to trimming and J lost 6 bases, with 9 bases between them. The germline V gene has CDR1 LGHDT and CDR2 YNNKEL (reference sequence). This CDR3 contains 14 residues. In nucleotides, the CDR3 is TGTGCCAGCAGCCAGGACCTCAGTAATTCACCCCTCCACTTT. It codes for CASSQDLSNSPLHF.

In its sample, this clonotype was seen many times. V is TRBV11-2 and J is TRBJ2-7; D may be TRBD2 (5 bases). V lost 5 bases to trimming and J lost 0 bases, with 11 bases between them. In germline, CDR1 is SGHAT, CDR2 FQNNGV. CDR3 length: 14 amino acids. The CDR3 DNA sequence: TGTGCCAGCAGCCGTTACCGGGACTCCTACGAGCAGTACTTC. Amino acids: CASSRYRDSYEQYF. Variable domain in full (rest from reference TRBV11-2 and TRBJ2-7): EAGVAQSPRYKIIEKRQSVAFWCNPISGHATLYWYQQILGQGPKLLIQFQNNGVVDDSQLPKDRFSAERLKGVDSTLKIQPAKLEDSAVYLCASSRYRDSYEQYFGPGTRLTVT.

This clonotype appeared many times. The rearrangement uses TRBV12-3 or TRBV12-4 and TRBJ1-5; 9 bases fit TRBD1. The CDR3 loop spans 14 amino acids. V gave up 7 bases and J gave up 8 bases; unmatched junction bases: 9. CDR3 protein: CASTRTGENKPQHF. CDR3 bases: TGTGCCAGCACCAGGACAGGGGAGAATAAGCCCCAGCATTTT.

At least ten counts were recorded for this clonotype. The chain is built from TRBV7-3 and TRBJ2-3, with 9 bases that match TRBD2. CDR1 SGHTA and CDR2 FQGTGA come from the germline V gene. The CDR3 runs to 14 residues. Trimming took 4 bases from V and 1 from J; bases not matched to a gene: 0. The CDR3 nucleotides read TGTGCCAGCAGCTGGACTAGCGGCACAGATACGCAGTATTTT. Translation gives CASSWTSGTDTQYF.

This clonotype was seen at least ten times. This sequence joins TRBV29-1 and TRBJ2-5; D is ambiguous. Per the germline V gene, CDR1 is SQVTM and CDR2 is ANQGSEA. Trimming pared 8 bases from V and 5 bases from J, leaving 18 bases between. The CDR3 is 13 residues long. The CDR3 is CSLRSLASETQYF. The CDR3 DNA reads TGCAGCCTCCGTTCCCTTGCTTCGGAGACCCAGTACTTC.

This clonotype was counted at least ten times. V usage is TRBV21-1 and J usage is TRBJ2-2; whether TRBD1, the table's D call, matches the DNA was not checked. TRBV21-1 is listed as a pseudogene. The CDR3 is 14 residues long. The CDR3 bases are TGTGCCAGCAGTCCGACAGGGAACACCGGGCAGCTCTACTTT. Residues: CASSPTGNTGQLYF.

This clonotype was detected only a few times. The J gene is TRBJ2-2, the V gene TRBV12-3 or TRBV12-4; D remains unclear. The CDR3 length is 13 residues. Trimming pared 6 bases from V and 7 bases from J, leaving 12 bases between. In DNA, the CDR3 is TGTGCCAGCAGCCTAGACCCCGTCGGGGAGCTGTTTTTT. Translating gives CASSLDPVGELFF.

This clonotype was counted at least ten times. The chain uses TRBV27 and TRBJ1-6; tentatively, D is TRBD1 (5 bases). Trimming took off 3 bases at V and 7 bases at J, with 7 bases between the two ends. CDR3 length: 13 residues. The V gene's germline CDR1 is MNHEY and CDR2 SMNVEV (reference sequence). The CDR3 sequence is CASSFEGNSPLHF. The CDR3 region has the DNA TGTGCCAGCAGTTTTGAGGGGAATTCACCCCTCCACTTT.

This clonotype was found many times. Germline and junction disagree at one end, which may indicate a read error. This chain joins TRBV13 and TRBJ2-4; D is unresolved. The germline CDR1 and CDR2 sequences are PRHDT and FYEKMQ (reference sequence). This CDR3 comprises 13 residues. The CDR3: CASSRNNQNTLYF. The CDR3 coding sequence is TGTGCCAGCTCCCGGAACAATCAAAACACCTTGTACTTT.

This clonotype was recorded many times. The gene calls are TRBV6-6 and TRBJ2-7, with D possibly matching TRBD2 (5 bases). The CDR3 is 13 amino acids. Germline V gene lookup returns CDR1 MNHNY and CDR2 SVGAGI (reference sequence). V gave up 5 bases and J gave up 10 bases, with 18 bases separating them. In nucleotides, the CDR3 is TGTGCCAGCAGTGATCCGGACTCATATGAACAGTACTTC. This translates into CASSDPDSYEQYF.

This clonotype was seen ten or more times. The chain combines TRBV12-3 or TRBV12-4 with TRBJ2-1, with TRBD2 identical over 9 bases. J gave up 6 bases and V 5 bases, and 5 bases lay outside the gene matches. The CDR3 spans 14 residues. Here the CDR3 DNA reads TGTGCCAGCAGTCGCGGGGGGGCCGGCAATGAGCAGTTCTTC. Its protein product is CASSRGGAGNEQFF.

This clonotype was seen repeatedly, ten times or more. This chain uses TRBV11-3 with TRBJ1-5, with TRBD1 matching over 8 bases. V lost 5 bases to trimming and J lost 2 bases; unmatched junction nucleotides: 11. The CDR3 is 17 residues long. Germline CDR1 and CDR2: SGHNT and YENEEA. The DNA of the CDR3 is TGTGCCAGCAGCAAAAACCTCGGACAGGGAGGCAATCAGCCCCAGCATTTT. Translated, it gives CASSKNLGQGGNQPQHF.

This clonotype was counted ten times or more. V is TRBV11-2 and J is TRBJ2-5; 11 bases map to TRBD2. V dropped 0 bases and J dropped 2; count of bases not matched to a gene: 8. There are 18 residues in the CDR3. CDR1 SGHAT and CDR2 FQNNGV come from the germline V gene. CDR3 loop: CASSLDAWASGRQETQYF. DNA of the CDR3: TGTGCCAGCAGCTTAGACGCCTGGGCTAGCGGGAGGCAAGAGACCCAGTACTTC.

This clonotype turned up a few times. V gene TRBV7-9 combines with J gene TRBJ1-1; D uncertain. With 1 base removed from V and 0 bases from J, the gap between germline ends came to 9 bases. The CDR3 has 15 amino acids. The germline V gene has CDR1 SEHNR and CDR2 FQNEAQ (reference sequence). The CDR3 loop is CASSLERIMNTEAFF. CDR3 DNA: TGTGCCAGCAGCTTAGAGAGGATAATGAACACTGAAGCTTTCTTT.

Ten or more counts support this clonotype. V gene TRBV5-1 combines with J gene TRBJ1-1; no firm D call. The CDR3 contains 15 residues. V gave up 0 bases and J gave up 2 bases, with 11 bases separating them. Germline CDR1 SGHRS, CDR2 YFSETQ. Here the CDR3 reads CASSLEQTRNTEAFF. CDR3 in DNA: TGCGCCAGCAGCTTGGAGCAGACAAGAAACACTGAAGCTTTCTTT.

As concerns this clonotype: This may stem from a read error, because a much larger clone lies one nucleotide away. The DNA of the CDR3 is TGCAGTGCTAGTTATGAGACCCAGTACTTC. Translated: CSASYETQYF. The V and J genes are TRBV20-1 and TRBJ2-5, with D hard to call. Trimming took 3 bases from V and 5 from J, leaving 4 bases between them. Germline values: CDR1 DFQATT, CDR2 SNEGSKA (reference sequence). The CDR3 spans 10 residues.

This clonotype was picked up many times. CDR3: CASSPTRRAPGELFF. The CDR3 region has the DNA TGTGCCAGCAGTCCGACTCGCCGGGCCCCCGGGGAGCTGTTTTTT. The chain joins TRBV6-5 to TRBJ2-2; D not resolved. V was clipped by 5 bases and J by 6 bases, with 16 bases between them. CDR3 length: 15 amino acids. Germline V gene sequence: CDR1 MNHEY, CDR2 SVGAGI.

This rearrangement joins TRBV4-2 to TRBJ2-5; unclear D gene. This CDR3 has 14 residues. The V end lost 0 bases, the J end lost 5 bases, and 10 bases lay between the germline ends. Germline CDR1 LGHNA, CDR2 YNFKEQ. The CDR3 nucleotides are TGTGCCAGCAGCCAAGAAACGACTGGGGAGACCCAGTACTTC. Amino acids: CASSQETTGETQYF.

This clonotype was seen many times. A junction boundary mismatches the germline segment, possibly from a read error. The chain joins TRBV11-1 to TRBJ2-5; tentative D call: TRBD1 (6 bases). This CDR3 comprises 14 residues. The germline V gene encodes CDR1 SGHAT and CDR2 FQDESV (reference sequence). For the CDR3, the DNA is TGTGCCAGCAGTTTGGGACATAACCAAGACACCCAGTACTTT. Translated: CASSLGHNQDTQYF.

This clonotype was detected ten times or more. V and J are TRBV6-2 or TRBV6-3 and TRBJ2-7, with D maybe TRBD2 (5 bases). Between the trimmed V and J ends, which lost 5 bases and 3 bases, there was a span of 11 bases. The CDR3 sequence is 13 residues long. Germline assignment: CDR1 MNHEY and CDR2 SVGEGT. This chain's CDR3 is CASSHGIIYEQYF. The CDR3 DNA follows: TGTGCCAGCAGTCACGGGATAATCTACGAGCAGTACTTC.

Ten or more counts support this clonotype. The J gene is TRBJ1-1, the V gene TRBV19; possibly TRBD1 for D (6 bases). Trimming shortened V by 5 bases and J by 0 bases, and 28 bases separated the two germline ends. The CDR3 is made up of 20 amino acids. Germline CDR1 is LNHDA and CDR2 is SQIVND (reference sequence). The CDR3 DNA sequence: TGTGCCAGTAGTCTCAGGGGCAGTTTAGGTAGGTTTAACATGAACACTGAAGCTTTCTTT. Residues: CASSLRGSLGRFNMNTEAFF.

This clonotype showed up many times. The J gene is TRBJ2-5, the V gene TRBV6-2 or TRBV6-3; no clear D. The V end lost 2 bases, the J end lost 3 bases, and 13 bases lay between the germline ends. The CDR3 length is 15 residues. The germline V gene encodes CDR1 MNHEY and CDR2 SVGEGT. CDR3 in amino acids: CASSYGLLEEETQYF. The DNA for the CDR3 is TGTGCCAGCAGTTACGGGTTGTTGGAAGAAGAGACCCAGTACTTC.

This clonotype showed up just once. V and J are TRBV4-1 and TRBJ2-7, with D perhaps matching TRBD2 (5 bases). The germline V gene encodes CDR1 MGHRA and CDR2 YSYEKL. The CDR3 length is 14 residues. Between the trimmed V and J ends, which lost 3 bases and 4 bases, there was a span of 13 bases. The CDR3: CASSQPGIDYEQYF. The DNA of the CDR3 is TGCGCCAGCAGCCAGCCGGGGATTGATTACGAGCAGTACTTC.